A selection of T cell receptor beta chains follows, all from one sample in a study of human T cells and chemical hapten exposure. MiXCR, run by TCRdb on the RACE reads, gives a single entry per CDR3 protein. The sample records more than 45,000 distinct CDR3 sequences, around 11% being singletons. The sample in question was whole blood, obtained in connection with sensitization to the hapten diphenylcyclopropenone (DPC). The receptors here all came from a young man with alopecia areata. Some clones in this sample may be carry-over from other donors' samples. CDR3s include the opening cysteine and the closing phenylalanine or tryptophan. A D gene is named only where the DNA matches it firmly. Expanded clones get a size class; other rows say once, few or many, or leave the size out.

v_call	clone_size	cdr3_length	j_call	d_call	cdr3_aa	cdr3_nt
TRBV7-2	few	12	TRBJ1-1	.	CASNLGGPEAFF	TGTGCCAGCAATCTGGGGGGACCTGAAGCTTTCTTT
TRBV29-1	.	11	TRBJ1-1	.	CSVAQNTEAFF	TGCAGCGTTGCCCAGAACACTGAAGCTTTCTTT
TRBV7-8	few	16	TRBJ2-3	.	CASSLEVRGVTDTQYF	TGTGCCAGCAGCTTAGAGGTCCGCGGGGTCACAGATACGCAGTATTTT
TRBV27	.	17	TRBJ2-3	TRBD2	CASSLLAQRGGGDTQYF	TGTGCCAGCAGTTTACTTGCCCAGCGGGGGGGCGGGGATACGCAGTATTTT
TRBV7-2	.	12	TRBJ2-7	.	CASSLSHFEQYF	TGTGCCAGCAGCCTTTCGCATTTCGAGCAGTACTTC
TRBV20-1	few	14	TRBJ2-5	.	CSARDLLRGETQYF	TGCAGTGCTAGAGATCTCCTGCGGGGAGAGACCCAGTACTTC
TRBV2	few	14	TRBJ1-5	.	CASLAANSNQPQHF	TGTGCCAGCCTGGCAGCTAATAGCAATCAGCCCCAGCATTTT
TRBV20-1	many	15	TRBJ1-6	.	CSARDLPGPNSPLHF	TGCAGTGCTAGAGATCTTCCGGGACCTAATTCACCCCTCCACTTT
TRBV29-1	few	12	TRBJ1-1	TRBD1	CSVLSGGSEAFF	TGCAGCGTTCTCTCAGGGGGTAGCGAAGCTTTCTTT
TRBV20-1	many	15	TRBJ2-1	.	CSARDRRGLDNEQFF	TGCAGTGCTAGAGATAGGCGGGGTCTTGACAATGAGCAGTTCTTC
TRBV7-2	few	12	TRBJ1-1	.	CASRPSGSEAFF	TGTGCCAGCCGCCCGTCCGGGAGTGAAGCTTTCTTT
TRBV6-2/TRBV6-3	few	11	TRBJ2-3	.	CASTEGDTQYF	TGTGCCAGCACCGAGGGAGATACGCAGTATTTT
TRBV7-9	.	16	TRBJ1-5	.	CASSLKGGSSNQPQHF	TGTGCCAGCAGCCTCAAGGGGGGCTCTAGCAATCAGCCCCAGCATTTT
TRBV7-9	many	14	TRBJ2-3	.	CASSATTSTDTQYF	TGTGCCAGCAGCGCGACAACTAGCACAGATACGCAGTATTTT
TRBV7-9	many	14	TRBJ2-7	.	CASTLTGLAYEQYF	TGTGCCAGCACCTTGACAGGTCTTGCCTACGAGCAGTACTTC
TRBV7-9	.	17	TRBJ1-6	TRBD1	CASSAHRGRTRNSPLHF	TGTGCCAGCAGCGCACACAGGGGGCGAACGAGGAATTCACCCCTCCACTTT
TRBV7-2	.	12	TRBJ2-2	.	CASSSYHGELFF	TGTGCCAGCAGCTCGTACCACGGGGAGCTGTTTTTT
TRBV2	once	14	TRBJ1-1	.	CASSVESLNTEAFF	TGTGCCAGCAGTGTAGAGTCGTTGAACACTGAAGCTTTCTTT
TRBV24-1	many	16	TRBJ1-2	.	CATSDRRGTSNYGYTF	TGTGCCACCAGTGATCGGCGAGGAACCTCAAACTATGGCTACACCTTC
TRBV5-1	many	14	TRBJ2-3	TRBD2	CASKDTSGVDTQYF	TGCGCCAGCAAGGACACTAGCGGGGTAGATACGCAGTATTTT
TRBV28	.	15	TRBJ1-1	.	CASSLPGQGQSEAFF	TGTGCCAGCAGTCTGCCGGGACAAGGGCAAAGTGAAGCTTTCTTT
TRBV5-1	few	13	TRBJ2-1	.	CASSIGHTNEQFF	TGCGCCAGCAGCATTGGACACACCAATGAGCAGTTCTTC
TRBV5-5	.	16	TRBJ2-3	.	CASSSLGYPSTDTQYF	TGTGCCAGCAGCTCCCTAGGCTACCCTAGCACAGATACGCAGTATTTT
TRBV19	.	10	TRBJ1-2	.	CATRRYGYTF	TGTGCCACAAGGCGGTATGGCTACACCTTC
TRBV21-1	.	13	TRBJ1-3	.	CASSIGPGNTIYF	TGTGCCAGCAGCATCGGACCTGGAAACACCATATATTTT
TRBV7-3	many	14	TRBJ2-3	.	CASSLSSGVDTQYF	TGTGCCAGCAGCTTATCATCGGGGGTCGATACGCAGTATTTT
TRBV6-1	few	15	TRBJ1-4	TRBD1	CASRTTGVSNEKLFF	TGTGCCAGCAGAACGACAGGGGTCTCTAATGAAAAACTGTTTTTT
TRBV18	.	13	TRBJ1-5	.	CASSRTENQPQHF	TGTGCCAGCTCACGTACAGAGAATCAGCCCCAGCATTTT
TRBV5-5	.	14	TRBJ2-7	.	CASSLSVSPYEQYF	TGTGCCAGCAGCTTGTCCGTCTCGCCCTACGAGCAGTACTTC
TRBV2	.	17	TRBJ1-2	TRBD1	CASNRPAGTGSNYGYTF	TGTGCCAGCAACCGGCCCGCTGGGACAGGTTCTAACTATGGCTACACCTTC
TRBV12-3/TRBV12-4	few	14	TRBJ2-3	.	CASSLPRGQDTQYF	TGTGCCAGCAGTTTACCCAGGGGCCAAGATACGCAGTATTTT
TRBV12-3/TRBV12-4	few	15	TRBJ2-2	.	CASSSGGLNTGELFF	TGTGCCAGCAGTTCGGGGGGCCTAAACACCGGGGAGCTGTTTTTT
TRBV27	many	16	TRBJ1-2	TRBD1	CASSSGQGADFGGYTF	TGTGCCAGCAGTTCGGGACAGGGAGCGGACTTTGGTGGCTACACCTTC
TRBV9	many	16	TRBJ2-1	.	CASSVDDSRGYNEQFF	TGTGCCAGCAGCGTAGATGATAGCAGGGGATACAATGAGCAGTTCTTC
TRBV7-6	few	14	TRBJ1-4	.	CASSLQTTNEKLFF	TGTGCCAGCAGCCTCCAGACAACTAATGAAAAACTGTTTTTT
TRBV28	many	18	TRBJ2-6	.	CASSGTPVRSSGANVLTF	TGTGCCAGCTCAGGGACACCTGTTCGGAGCTCTGGGGCCAACGTCCTGACTTTC
TRBV6-2/TRBV6-3	few	18	TRBJ1-5	.	CASSRDSRRSYSNQPQHF	TGTGCCAGCAGTCGCGACAGCCGTCGATCTTATAGCAATCAGCCCCAGCATTTT
TRBV2	many	15	TRBJ1-5	TRBD1	CASSDRTGGRQPQHF	TGTGCCAGCAGTGATCGAACAGGGGGCCGTCAGCCCCAGCATTTT
TRBV24-1	few	14	TRBJ1-2	.	CATSPIGQPYGYTF	TGTGCCACCAGTCCTATCGGACAGCCCTATGGCTACACCTTC
TRBV20-1	many	14	TRBJ2-3	TRBD2	CSARELAGGDTQYF	TGCAGTGCTAGAGAACTAGCGGGGGGGGATACGCAGTATTTT
TRBV29-1	few	15	TRBJ2-1	.	CSIEGRGSSYNEQFF	TGCAGTATCGAGGGAAGGGGGAGCTCCTACAATGAGCAGTTCTTC
TRBV6-2/TRBV6-3	medium-sized	15	TRBJ2-2	.	CASSSAGKNTGELFF	TGTGCCAGCAGTTCGGCAGGGAAGAACACCGGGGAGCTGTTTTTT
TRBV5-1	.	13	TRBJ2-7	TRBD1	CASSLDRGYEQYF	TGCGCCAGCAGCTTGGACAGGGGCTACGAGCAGTACTTC
TRBV28	many	13	TRBJ1-1	.	CASSLVGGTEAFF	TGTGCCAGCAGTTTAGTTGGGGGGACTGAAGCTTTCTTT
TRBV20-1	few	12	TRBJ2-1	.	CSARVAGGTSIF	.
TRBV12-3/TRBV12-4	few	14	TRBJ1-6	.	CASSNPGPPFTLHF	TGTGCCAGCAGCAATCCGGGACCCCCATTCACCCTCCACTTT
TRBV20-1	many	16	TRBJ1-5	TRBD1	CSARTGTGLSNQPQHF	TGCAGTGCTAGAACTGGGACAGGCCTTAGCAATCAGCCCCAGCATTTT
TRBV29-1	many	12	TRBJ2-7	TRBD1	CSVDRGIDEQYF	TGCAGCGTCGACAGGGGGATCGACGAGCAGTACTTC
TRBV12-3/TRBV12-4	many	16	TRBJ1-1	.	CASSFSPAYWNTEAFF	TGTGCCAGCAGTTTTTCCCCTGCTTACTGGAACACTGAAGCTTTCTTT
TRBV20-1	few	19	TRBJ2-3	TRBD1	CSARLNQGQRLSGTDTQYF	TGCAGTGCTAGACTGAACCAGGGACAGAGGTTATCAGGCACAGATACGCAGTATTTT
TRBV11-2	many	15	TRBJ1-6	TRBD1	CASSLETGGNSPLHF	TGTGCCAGCAGCTTAGAGACAGGGGGCAATTCACCCCTCCACTTT
TRBV20-1	many	15	TRBJ1-5	.	CSAIQPWQERGPQHF	TGCAGTGCCATACAGCCCTGGCAGGAAAGGGGGCCCCAGCATTTT
TRBV10-3	few	16	TRBJ1-2	TRBD1	CAISLNSDRANYGYTF	TGTGCCATCTCCCTAAATTCGGACAGGGCTAACTATGGCTACACCTTC
TRBV5-5	few	14	TRBJ1-1	.	CASSRSLGNTEAFF	TGTGCCAGCAGCCGCAGCTTGGGGAACACTGAAGCTTTCTTT
TRBV3-1	.	15	TRBJ1-2	TRBD1	CASSQAGQGAFGYTF	TGTGCCAGCAGCCAAGCTGGACAGGGGGCATTTGGCTACACCTTC
TRBV20-1	few	12	TRBJ1-1	.	CSAIPGFTEAFF	TGCAGTGCTATTCCAGGGTTCACTGAAGCTTTCTTT
TRBV2	many	13	TRBJ2-1	.	CASSGDGHNEQFF	TGTGCCAGCAGTGGGGACGGCCACAATGAGCAGTTCTTC